The 18 T cell receptor beta chains below come from one sample, sequenced in a study of vaccination and CD4 T cells after COVID-19. Oncomine TCR Beta short-read sequencing was applied to DNA from cultured CD4+ T cells. TCRdb processed the PCR reads anew with MiXCR; each CDR3 protein has one entry. The table records around 10,000 distinct CDR3 sequences, 38% of them present only once. Treatment meaning: approximately nine-day PBMC culture with coronavirus spike peptide pools or control peptides (ViraFEST assay). Prior to the COVID-19 pandemic (2011-2018), the unexposed donor's CD4+ T cells were collected. These TCRs are of unknown antigen specificity. Sequenced sample: CD4+ T cells from blood, cultured in vitro. The receptors shown here come from a human donor in good health.

V is TRBV6-1 and J is TRBJ1-1; D unresolved. The V end lost 2 bases, the J end lost 2 bases, and 12 bases lay between the germline ends. CDR3 length: 15 amino acids. Germline assignment: CDR1 MNHNS and CDR2 SASEGT. The CDR3 coding sequence is TGTGCCAGCAGTGAACTCGAGAGGCTTAACACTGAAGCTTTCTTT. Protein product: CASSELERLNTEAFF.

This clonotype has only a few counts. The rearrangement uses TRBV7-6 and TRBJ2-7; TRBD1 might be the D (6 bases). Trimming stripped 4 bases from V and 3 bases from J, with 13 bases between. The germline V gene encodes CDR1 SGHVS and CDR2 FNYEAQ. The CDR3 loop spans 14 amino acids. The CDR3: CASSSTGNRYEQYF. DNA for the CDR3: TGTGCCAGCAGCTCTACAGGGAATCGCTACGAGCAGTACTTC.

This clonotype has more than one count but fewer than ten. The chain combines TRBV5-4 with TRBJ1-2; TRBD1 matches at 7 bases. CDR3 length: 16 residues. V shed 4 bases and J 7 bases; nucleotides not matched to a gene: 16. Germline CDR1 reads SGHNT; CDR2 reads YYREEE (reference sequence). The CDR3 nucleotides are TGTGCCAGCAGCCCCGCAGGGGGAAAGTTGGGAAGTGGCTACACCTTC. Translation: CASSPAGGKLGSGYTF.

The genes are TRBV19 and TRBJ1-1, with D possibly TRBD1 on 6 matching bases. Germline assignment: CDR1 LNHDA and CDR2 SQIVND (reference sequence). The CDR3 runs to 16 residues. The ends were cut back, 0 bases at V and 0 bases at J, with 11 bases in the middle. The CDR3 nucleotides are TGTGCCAGTAGTATAGATTGGGCAGGGGTGAACACTGAAGCTTTCTTT. Amino acid sequence: CASSIDWAGVNTEAFF.

This chain connects TRBV20-1 to TRBJ2-3; 10 nucleotides align to TRBD2. V gave up 7 bases and J gave up 5 bases; unmatched junction bases: 6. Germline CDR1 DFQATT, CDR2 SNEGSKA (reference sequence). The CDR3 spans 13 residues. The CDR3, as DNA: TGCAGTGGTAGCGGGGGGTTGAGAGATACGCAGTATTTT. It yields the protein CSGSGGLRDTQYF.

CDR3 nucleotide sequence: TGTGCCAGCAGCTTTTCTCGGGACAGGGGGTTTGGAAACACCATATATTTT. It translates to CASSFSRDRGFGNTIYF. J is TRBJ1-3 and V is TRBV5-6; 11 bases are a match to TRBD1. The V segment lost 2 bases and the J segment 3 bases; nucleotides outside the gene matches: 7. The germline V gene encodes CDR1 SGHDT and CDR2 YYEEEE. The CDR3 extends over 17 amino acids. The whole variable domain, filled in from reference TRBV5-6 and TRBJ1-3, reads DAGVTQSPTHLIKTRGQQVTLRCSPKSGHDTVSWYQQALGQGPQFIFQYYEEEERQRGNFPDRFSGHQFPNYSSELNVNALLLGDSALYLCASSFSRDRGFGNTIYFGEGSWLTVV.

This clonotype was seen only a few times. The V gene is TRBV11-2, the J gene TRBJ2-7; no firm D call. Trimming removed 1 base from V and 0 bases from J, with 10 bases in between. From germline, CDR1 is SGHAT and CDR2 FQNNGV. The CDR3 loop spans 15 amino acids. This chain's CDR3 is CASSLGGVPSYEQYF. CDR3 nucleotides: TGTGCCAGCAGCTTAGGTGGGGTGCCCTCCTACGAGCAGTACTTC.

The chain employs TRBV11-2 and TRBJ1-1; tentatively, D is TRBD1 (6 bases). Trimming stripped 9 bases from V and 10 bases from J, with 15 bases between. Per germline, CDR1 SGHAT and CDR2 FQNNGV. This CDR3 is 11 amino acids long. The CDR3 loop is CASSRGRAAFF. In DNA form, the CDR3 reads TGTGCCAGTTCCCGGGGGCGTGCAGCTTTCTTT.

The chain employs TRBV19 and TRBJ2-7, with a tentative D call TRBD2 (5 bases). The CDR3 consists of 18 residues. V was trimmed by 3 bases and J by 2 bases, leaving 23 bases between them. Looked up from germline, CDR1 is LNHDA and CDR2 is SQIVND (reference sequence). The CDR3 is CASSIRGLRSGQPYEQYF. The CDR3 DNA reads as TGTGCCAGTAGTATTCGCGGTTTGAGGAGCGGCCAACCCTACGAGCAGTACTTC.

The rearrangement joins TRBV7-9 to TRBJ2-3; maybe TRBD2 (7 bases). The CDR3 runs 15 residues. V was trimmed by 4 bases and J by 1 base, leaving 12 bases between them. Per the germline V gene, CDR1 is SEHNR and CDR2 is FQNEAQ (reference sequence). The CDR3 loop is CASSSMGGRTDTQYF. The CDR3 DNA reads TGTGCCAGCAGCTCGATGGGGGGGCGCACAGATACGCAGTATTTT.

This chain connects TRBV10-2 to TRBJ1-4; D is undetermined. CDR1 and CDR2 (germline): WSHSY, SAAADI. V was pared by 6 bases and J by 10 bases, with 21 bases between. The CDR3 covers 15 residues. The CDR3 nucleotides are TGCGCCAGCAGCCCCAGATCCCGAGGCCAAGGAAAACTGTTTTTT. Protein: CASSPRSRGQGKLFF.

This clonotype has more than one count but fewer than ten. The chain has TRBV4-1 and TRBJ2-7; weak D call: TRBD1 (6 bases). The CDR3 consists of 16 residues. V lost 4 bases to trimming and J lost 7 bases, with 23 bases between them. Germline CDR1 is MGHRA and CDR2 is YSYEKL. The CDR3 bases are TGCGCCAGCAGCCCCATCGAGGGGGAACCCAGGGGAGAGCAGTACTTC. It yields the protein CASSPIEGEPRGEQYF.

The CDR3 sequence: CASSFQGLHGGYTF. Here the CDR3 DNA reads TGTGCCAGCAGTTTTCAAGGGCTGCACGGGGGCTACACCTTC. This rearrangement joins TRBV12-3 or TRBV12-4 to TRBJ1-2; D is uncertain. The CDR3 totals 14 residues. Trimming took 3 bases from V and 8 from J, leaving 16 bases between them.

Written as DNA, the CDR3 is TGTGCCAGTAGTAAAGGGACCAGGCAGGGGGATACGCAGTATTTT. As protein: CASSKGTRQGDTQYF. V and J are TRBV19 and TRBJ2-3; a weak D match, TRBD1 (6 bases). V shed 4 bases and J shed 6 bases, with 17 bases lying between them. The CDR3 is 15 residues long. Germline V gene sequence: CDR1 LNHDA, CDR2 SQIVND (reference sequence).

This clonotype was seen only a few times. The chain carries TRBV7-7 and TRBJ2-7; 8 bases agree with TRBD1. Germline V gene sequence: CDR1 SSHAT, CDR2 FNYEAQ (reference sequence). CDR3 length equals 16 residues. V gave up 5 bases and J gave up 1 base; unmatched junction bases: 10. CDR3 protein: CASSPDRGPQSYEQYF. CDR3 bases: TGTGCCAGCAGCCCCGACAGGGGCCCCCAATCCTACGAGCAGTACTTC.

The rearrangement uses TRBV20-1 and TRBJ2-1, with TRBD2 matching over 12 bases. V trimming: 6 bases; J trimming: 7 bases; junction bases outside the gene matches: 13. The CDR3 contains 16 residues. Germline V lookup: CDR1 DFQATT, CDR2 SNEGSKA (reference sequence). The CDR3 region has the DNA TGCAGTGCCCTTCCCCGACTAGCGGGGGTATTTAATGAGCAGTTCTTC. It encodes CSALPRLAGVFNEQFF.

Only a few counts were recorded for this clonotype. The chain employs TRBV6-1 and TRBJ1-6, with TRBD1 identical over 7 bases. Germline V CDR1 and CDR2: MNHNS, SASEGT. This CDR3 has 14 residues. With V trimmed by 6 bases and J by 6 bases, 5 bases remained unmatched. Written as DNA, the CDR3 is TGTGCCAGCAGAGCGACAGGGCGTAATTCACCCCTCCACTTT. Its translation is CASRATGRNSPLHF.

The V and J genes are TRBV2 and TRBJ1-1; D gene uncertain. The CDR3 spans 13 residues. Germline CDR1 SNHLY, CDR2 FYNNEI. Trimming removed 6 bases at V and 0 bases at J, with 8 bases between. In DNA form, the CDR3 reads TGTGCCAGCAGCGATAGAGTGAACACTGAAGCTTTCTTT. Its translation is CASSDRVNTEAFF.